These T cell receptor beta chains were read from a single sample in a study of cytomegalovirus exposure and HLA in healthy donors. The assay was immunoSEQ multiplex PCR, and TCRdb's table has in-frame clones only and misses some. The repertoire holds about 83,000 clones, with roughly 75% as singletons. Sequencing was performed on PBMCs. The receptors originated from a man aged 55 to 70 in good health and CMV-seronegative. Both conserved end residues are part of each CDR3. Fields, in order: J gene, clone size, D gene, V gene, CDR3 DNA, CDR3 protein. The D gene is left open where the match is weak. A clone size is listed for some rows: how often the clone was seen (once, few, many), or a class if it is expanded.

TRBJ2-2 | NA | TRBD2 | TRBV30 | TGTGCCTGGCGGGGAGGGGAGGATACCGGGGAGCTGTTTTTT | CAWRGGEDTGELFF
TRBJ1-1 | NA | TRBD1 | TRBV6-4 | TGTGCCAGCAGTGATCGACCTTTGGGACAGTCGAACACTGAAGCTTTCTTT | CASSDRPLGQSNTEAFF
TRBJ1-1 | few | NA | TRBV18 | TGTGCCAGCTCACCACTCACAGGAAGCACTGAAGCTTTCTTT | CASSPLTGSTEAFF
TRBJ2-5 | once | NA | TRBV2 | TGTGCCAGCAGCCTAACAGGGTACAGGGTGGTTGAGACCCAGTACTTC | CASSLTGYRVVETQYF
TRBJ2-7 | NA | NA | TRBV11-3 | TGTGCCAGCAGCTTAGGGGGCGAGAGCTCCTACGAGCAGTACTTC | CASSLGGESSYEQYF
TRBJ1-2 | NA | TRBD1 | TRBV6-6 | TGTGCCAGCAGCCTTGGACAGGGCCCTGGCTACACCTTC | CASSLGQGPGYTF
TRBJ1-2 | few | NA | TRBV11-2 | TGTGCCAGCAGCCCGGACAGCAATCCTTATGGCTACACCTTC | CASSPDSNPYGYTF
TRBJ2-2 | few | NA | TRBV2 | TGTGCCAGCAGCCTCCAGGGATTGCGGGAGCTGTTTTTT | CASSLQGLRELFF
TRBJ2-4 | NA | TRBD1 | TRBV19 | TGTGCCACCTCAAAGGGGGACAGTAAAAACATTCAGTACTTC | CATSKGDSKNIQYF
TRBJ2-5 | NA | TRBD2 | TRBV5-6 | TGTGCCAGCAGCCTTTTGCTAGCGGGGGGGCAGGAGACCCAGTACTTC | CASSLLLAGGQETQYF
TRBJ2-7 | NA | TRBD1 | TRBV19 | TGTGCCAGTAGTACCGGGACAGGGGGTGACGAGCAGTACTTC | CASSTGTGGDEQYF
TRBJ2-1 | once | NA | TRBV7-2 | TGTGCCAGCAGCTTGGGCCAAAGGGAGCAGTTCTTC | CASSLGQREQFF
TRBJ1-2 | NA | NA | TRBV13 | TGTGCCAGCAGCTTAGGCCTAGCGGGGTACTATGGCTACACCTTC | CASSLGLAGYYGYTF
TRBJ1-1 | medium-sized | NA | TRBV4-1 | TGCGCCAGCAGCCAAGAGGGGGCAGGGAACACTGAAGCTTTCTTT | CASSQEGAGNTEAFF
TRBJ1-2 | NA | TRBD1 | TRBV2 | TGTGCCAGCAGGCCGGGACAGTGGTCCGACTACACCTTC | CASRPGQWSDYTF
TRBJ2-1 | NA | TRBD2 | TRBV5-4 | TGTGCCAGCAGCTCGGATCCTAGCGGGGGGTACAATGAGCAGTTCTTC | CASSSDPSGGYNEQFF
TRBJ1-1 | few | TRBD1 | TRBV27 | TGTGCCAGCGGTCCCGGGACAGGGTGGGGCGCTTTCTTT | CASGPGTGWGAFF
TRBJ2-3 | NA | TRBD2 | TRBV9 | TGTGCCAGCAACCCTAGCGGGGCCACAGATACGCAGTATTTT | CASNPSGATDTQYF
TRBJ2-7 | NA | TRBD2 | TRBV5-1 | TGCGCCAGCAGCTCTGTTAGCGGGGGGGCCGGAGAGCAGTACTTC | CASSSVSGGAGEQYF
TRBJ1-2 | once | TRBD1 | TRBV4-2 | TGTGCCAGCAGCCAGAGACAGGGGGCTAACTATGGCTACACCTTC | CASSQRQGANYGYTF
TRBJ1-1 | once | NA | TRBV19 | TGTGCCAGTAGCAAGACGGACATTATGAACACTGAAGCTTTCTTT | CASSKTDIMNTEAFF
TRBJ2-1 | NA | TRBD2 | TRBV6-1 | TGTGCCAGCAGTGAACGGAGCGGGGGGAGGAGCTCCTACAATGAGCAGTTCTTC | CASSERSGGRSSYNEQFF
TRBJ1-6 | NA | TRBD1 | TRBV7-8 | TGTGCCAGCAGCTGGAACAGGGGAGATAATTCACCCCTCCACTTT | CASSWNRGDNSPLHF
TRBJ2-5 | NA | NA | TRBV5-1 | TGCGCCAGCAGCGGGGGGACAGACCGAGAGACCCAGTACTTC | CASSGGTDRETQYF
TRBJ2-3 | once | NA | TRBV27 | TGTGCCACCAAGGTCGCCGGGGGGCCCTCAGATACGCAGTATTTT | CATKVAGGPSDTQYF
TRBJ1-2 | NA | NA | TRBV6-5 | TGTGCCAGCAGTTCCCCGGGAGCCGCCTACTATGGCTACACCTTC | CASSSPGAAYYGYTF
TRBJ2-3 | NA | NA | TRBV19 | TGTGCCAGTAGTATAGCTCTAGCGTCAGATACGCAGTATTTT | CASSIALASDTQYF
TRBJ1-1 | few | NA | TRBV21-1 | TGTGCCAGCCCACGGGAGGGGCCGAACACTGAAGCTTTCTTT | CASPREGPNTEAFF
TRBJ2-7 | NA | NA | TRBV5-1 | TGCGCCAGCAGATCGGACAGCTACGAGCAGTACTTC | CASRSDSYEQYF
TRBJ2-3 | once | NA | TRBV30 | TGTGCCTGGGCATGGGGAGCAGATACGCAGTATTTT | CAWAWGADTQYF
TRBJ1-2 | NA | TRBD1 | TRBV6-5 | TGTGCCAGCACAAACTTGGACAGGGGGTGTGGCTACACCTTC | CASTNLDRGCGYTF
TRBJ1-1 | once | TRBD1 | TRBV4-1 | TGCGCCAGCAGCCCCTTCGGACAGGCCTACGCTGAAGCTTTCTTT | CASSPFGQAYAEAFF
TRBJ2-7 | NA | NA | TRBV10-1 | TGCGCCAGCAGTGAGTCGCAGGGGAACTACGAGCAGTACTTC | CASSESQGNYEQYF
TRBJ2-3 | NA | NA | TRBV11-2 | TGTGCCAGCAGCTCCCAGGGAAATACGCAGTATTTT | CASSSQGNTQYF
TRBJ2-5 | NA | TRBD1 | TRBV7-3 | TGTGCCAGCAGCTTCGACAGGGCGTCTTTAGAGACCCAGTACTTC | CASSFDRASLETQYF
TRBJ2-7 | once | NA | TRBV7-9 | TGTTCCAGCCGGCACAGGAGCTCCTACGAGCAGTACTTC | CSSRHRSSYEQYF
TRBJ2-3 | NA | TRBD2 | TRBV7-6 | TGTGCCAGCAGCTTAGTGAGTGGACTAGCGGTCACAGATACGCAGTATTTT | CASSLVSGLAVTDTQYF
TRBJ2-7 | NA | NA | TRBV5-1 | TGCGCCAGCAGCTTGGGACAGTCCTACGAGCAGTACTTC | CASSLGQSYEQYF
TRBJ2-2 | NA | TRBD2 | TRBV9 | TGTGCCAGCAGCGCCAGCGGGGGGGCGGGCACCGGGGAGCTGTTTTTT | CASSASGGAGTGELFF
TRBJ1-2 | NA | NA | TRBV6-5 | TGTGCCAGCAATGCCTGGGGGGGGAACTATGGCTACACCTTC | CASNAWGGNYGYTF
TRBJ1-1 | NA | TRBD1 | TRBV11-2 | TGTGCCAGCAGCTTAACAGGGGGCACTGAAGCTTTCTTT | CASSLTGGTEAFF
TRBJ2-1 | NA | TRBD2 | TRBV12-5 | TGTGCTAGTGGGATGGGGCCTAGCGGGGGGGGGAATGAGCAGTTCTTC | CASGMGPSGGGNEQFF
TRBJ2-3 | NA | TRBD1 | TRBV11-3 | TGTGCCAGCAGCCAGACAGGGATCGGCACGCAGTATTTT | CASSQTGIGTQYF
TRBJ1-6 | NA | NA | TRBV2 | TGTGCCAGCAGTAGTACAGGTAATTCACCCCTCCACTTT | CASSSTGNSPLHF
TRBJ1-4 | NA | NA | TRBV2 | TGTGCCAGCAGTGAAACAGGTTCGCCTAATGAAAAACTGTTTTTT | CASSETGSPNEKLFF
TRBJ2-2 | NA | TRBD1 | TRBV9 | TGTGCCAGCGAGGCAGGGGGGAACACCGGGGAGCTGTTTTTT | CASEAGGNTGELFF
TRBJ2-5 | NA | NA | TRBV5-1 | TGCGCCAGCAGCTTAGGGGGCCGCGGCGGGGCGTACCAAGAGACCCAGTACTTC | CASSLGGRGGAYQETQYF
TRBJ1-1 | few | NA | TRBV5-6 | TGTGCCAGCAGCTTGGGCCTTGGAGGCACTGAAGCTTTCTTT | CASSLGLGGTEAFF